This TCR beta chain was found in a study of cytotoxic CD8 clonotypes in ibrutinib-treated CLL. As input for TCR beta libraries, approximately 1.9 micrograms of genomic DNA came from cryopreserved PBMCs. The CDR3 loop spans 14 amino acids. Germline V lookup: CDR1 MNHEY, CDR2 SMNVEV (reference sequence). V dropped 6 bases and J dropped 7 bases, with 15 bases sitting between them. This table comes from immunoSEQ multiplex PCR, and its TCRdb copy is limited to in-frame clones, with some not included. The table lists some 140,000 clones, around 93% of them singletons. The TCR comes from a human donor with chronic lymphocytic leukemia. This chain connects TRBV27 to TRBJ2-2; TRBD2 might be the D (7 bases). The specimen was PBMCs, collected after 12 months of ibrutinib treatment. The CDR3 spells CASSPGGRSGELFF. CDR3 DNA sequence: TGTGCCAGCAGCCCCGGGGGGCGTAGCGGGGAGCTGTTTTTT.